A single sample gave rise to the 17 T cell receptor beta chains below, sequenced in a study of regulatory and conventional T cells in RAG deficiency. Clones were sequenced by immunoSEQ multiplex PCR, and TCRdb holds only the in-frame ones, with some missing. This sample carries thousands of clones, about 80% of them seen once, and the ten largest clones take 4.5% to 6%. Blood CD4+ CD25-low CD127-high conventional T cells supplied the genomic DNA template. The sequencing input was CD4+ effector T cells sorted from blood. These receptor sequences come from a human donor with RAG deficiency presenting as severe combined immunodeficiency.

The rearrangement links TRBV7-3 to TRBJ2-1; D is possibly TRBD1 or TRBD2 (5 bases each). Per the germline V gene, CDR1 is SGHTA and CDR2 is FQGTGA. This CDR3 region has 15 residues. Trimming cost V 5 bases and J 4 bases, with 15 bases left between them. The chain's CDR3 is CASSNRGPAYNEQFF. In DNA, the CDR3 is TGTGCCAGCAGCAACCGGGGCCCCGCTTACAATGAGCAGTTCTTC. Combining the CDR3 with reference TRBV7-3 and TRBJ2-1 gives the whole variable domain GAGVSQTPSNKVTEKGKYVELRCDPISGHTALYWYRQSLGQGPEFLIYFQGTGAADDSGLPNDRFFAVRPEGSVSTLKIQRTERGDSAVYLCASSNRGPAYNEQFFGPGTRLTVL.

The chain joins TRBV9 to TRBJ1-1; 11 bases are a match to TRBD1. The CDR3 has 13 residues. V shed 4 bases and J 5 bases; nucleotides not matched to a gene: 1. In germline, CDR1 is SGDLS, CDR2 YYNGEE. CDR3 region: CASSRDRGTEAFF. The CDR3 DNA sequence: TGTGCCAGCAGCCGGGACAGGGGGACTGAAGCTTTCTTT.

This chain uses TRBV29-1 with TRBJ2-1, with D tentatively TRBD1 (6 bases). The CDR3 runs to 16 residues. V was trimmed by 3 bases and J by 0 bases, leaving 15 bases between them. CDR1 is SQVTM and CDR2 is ANQGSEA in the germline V gene. The CDR3 nucleotides read TGCAGCGTTGACGCGGACAGATCAAGCTCCTACAATGAGCAGTTCTTC. Translation: CSVDADRSSSYNEQFF.

This clone has only a few counts. The V and J genes are TRBV9 and TRBJ2-3, with a possible D match to TRBD2 (6 bases). V was pared by 0 bases and J by 4 bases, with 9 bases between. Germline V CDR1 and CDR2: SGDLS, YYNGEE. The CDR3 covers 14 residues. In DNA, the CDR3 is TGTGCCAGCAGCGTAGGATGGAGGGCAGATACGCAGTATTTT. This codes for CASSVGWRADTQYF.

The chain links TRBV6-5 to TRBJ2-2, with D hard to call. Trimming took 0 bases from V and 3 from J, leaving 8 bases between them. The CDR3 extends over 15 amino acids. Germline assignment: CDR1 MNHEY and CDR2 SVGAGI. The CDR3 nucleotides are TGTGCCAGCAGTTACTCTGACCGATACACCGGGGAGCTGTTTTTT. Translated: CASSYSDRYTGELFF.

In its sample, this clone was seen a few times. This chain links TRBV4-2 with TRBJ1-4, with 9 nucleotides matching TRBD1. V gave up 1 base and J gave up 7 bases; unmatched junction bases: 13. The CDR3 contains 18 residues. Germline V CDR1 and CDR2: LGHNA, YNFKEQ. The CDR3 sequence: CASSQVPLMTGGVEKLFF. DNA of the CDR3: TGTGCCAGCAGCCAAGTTCCCCTGATGACAGGGGGAGTTGAAAAACTGTTTTTT.

The J gene is TRBJ2-5, the V gene TRBV9; perhaps D is TRBD1 or TRBD2 (5 bases each). V was trimmed by 5 bases and J by 1 base, leaving 9 bases between them. The germline gives CDR1 SGDLS, CDR2 YYNGEE. The CDR3 spans 13 residues. The CDR3, as DNA: TGTGCCAGCAGTCCAGGGACCCAAGAGACCCAGTACTTC. This sequence encodes CASSPGTQETQYF. Drawing the rest from reference TRBV9 and TRBJ2-5, the complete variable domain is DSGVTQTPKHLITATGQRVTLRCSPRSGDLSVYWYQQSLDQGLQFLIQYYNGEERAKGNILERFSAQQFPDLHSELNLSSLELGDSALYFCASSPGTQETQYFGPGTRLLVL.

The chain uses TRBV7-2 and TRBJ1-4, with 7 bases fitting TRBD1. CDR1 and CDR2 from the germline V gene are SGHTA and FQGNSA. V gave up 4 bases and J gave up 8 bases; unmatched junction bases: 13. The CDR3 length is 16 residues. CDR3 region: CASSSGTAQWEEKLFF. The CDR3 bases are TGTGCCAGCAGCTCCGGGACAGCTCAATGGGAGGAAAAACTGTTTTTT.

The chain carries TRBV7-2 and TRBJ2-1, with D perhaps being TRBD1 or TRBD2 (6 bases each). This CDR3 is 15 amino acids long. CDR1 SGHTA and CDR2 FQGNSA come from the germline V gene. Trimming took 1 base from V and 3 from J, leaving 10 bases between them. The chain's CDR3 is CASSLVEGDYNEQFF. The DNA of the CDR3 is TGTGCCAGCAGCTTAGTGGAGGGGGACTACAATGAGCAGTTCTTC.

This clone was detected only a few times. The chain carries TRBV7-2 and TRBJ2-5, with D possibly matching TRBD1 (6 bases). This CDR3 is built from 17 residues. V was cut by 5 bases and J by 5 bases, with 24 bases left in between. CDR1 and CDR2 from the germline V gene are SGHTA and FQGNSA. The CDR3 nucleotides are TGTGCCAGCAGCAGCCGGAACCGAGGCAGGGGTCGGGAGACCCAGTACTTC. It yields the protein CASSSRNRGRGRETQYF.

This rearrangement joins TRBV27 to TRBJ2-6; 7 nucleotides match TRBD1. Germline V lookup: CDR1 MNHEY, CDR2 SMNVEV (reference sequence). The CDR3 sequence is 18 residues long. Trimming cost V 5 bases and J 4 bases; bases outside gene matches: 14. In nucleotides, the CDR3 is TGTGCCAGCAGTCTCCGGGTAGGGGGCGCAAGGGGGGCCAACGTCCTGACTTTC. This sequence encodes CASSLRVGGARGANVLTF.

This clone was observed a few times. The CDR3 coding sequence is TGTGCCAGCAGCGTAAGGGACCACTACGAGCAGTACTTC. Translation gives CASSVRDHYEQYF. The chain joins TRBV7-9 to TRBJ2-7; D possibly uses TRBD1 or TRBD2 (5 bases each). Trimming took off 5 bases at V and 3 bases at J, with 11 bases between the two ends. The CDR3 covers 13 residues. Germline lookup yields CDR1 SEHNR and CDR2 FQNEAQ (reference sequence). The whole variable domain, filled in from reference TRBV7-9 and TRBJ2-7, reads DTGVSQNPRHKITKRGQNVTFRCDPISEHNRLYWYRQTLGQGPEFLTYFQNEAQLEKSRLLSDRFSAERPKGSFSTLEIQRTEQGDSAMYLCASSVRDHYEQYFGPGTRLTVT.

CDR3 sequence: CASSMGTLDYGYTF. CDR3 nucleotide sequence: TGTGCCAGTAGTATGGGGACCCTTGACTATGGCTACACCTTC. This chain links TRBV19 with TRBJ1-2; D perhaps matches TRBD1 (5 bases). Per the germline V gene, CDR1 is LNHDA and CDR2 is SQIVND (reference sequence). CDR3 length equals 14 residues. Trimming cost V 3 bases and J 3 bases, with 11 bases left between them.

The rearrangement uses TRBV5-1 and TRBJ2-7; D ambiguous. V dropped 0 bases and J dropped 2 bases, with 12 bases sitting between them. The length of the CDR3 is 15 residues. Germline CDR1 reads SGHRS; CDR2 reads YFSETQ. As DNA, the CDR3 is TGCGCCAGCAGCTTGGCCGAAGGGTTCGCCTACGAGCAGTACTTC. It is translated as CASSLAEGFAYEQYF.

The chain couples TRBV29-1 to TRBJ1-2; D unresolved. From germline, CDR1 is SQVTM and CDR2 ANQGSEA. The V gene lost 1 base and the J gene lost 5 bases, with 11 bases spanning the gap. The CDR3 sequence is 13 residues long. CDR3 residues: CSVEGSRSYGYTF. CDR3 coding DNA: TGCAGCGTTGAAGGTTCGAGAAGTTATGGCTACACCTTC.

This chain connects TRBV7-2 to TRBJ2-3; 8 bases map to TRBD1. V gave up 3 bases and J gave up 4 bases; unmatched junction bases: 6. The CDR3 length is 15 residues. CDR1 and CDR2 from the germline V gene are SGHTA and FQGNSA. CDR3 coding DNA: TGTGCCAGCAGCTTGGTGGCAGGGGGCGCAGATACGCAGTATTTT. Its translation is CASSLVAGGADTQYF.

This clone was seen a single time. V usage is TRBV6-5 and J usage is TRBJ2-2; unclear D gene. The CDR3 consists of 16 residues. The ends were cut back, 2 bases at V and 3 bases at J, with 13 bases in the middle. Germline assignment: CDR1 MNHEY and CDR2 SVGAGI. CDR3: CASSYRVFADTGELFF. The CDR3 DNA sequence: TGTGCCAGCAGTTACCGGGTGTTTGCAGACACCGGGGAGCTGTTTTTT.